A single T cell receptor (beta chain) is shown here with its context. This sample is drawn from a study of cytomegalovirus exposure and HLA in healthy donors. Study details: A later analysis reported the roughly 130 validation repertoires used the same platform as the roughly 700 first-cohort repertoires.

Measured with immunoSEQ multiplex PCR; TCRdb has only the in-frame clones, and not every one. Seen here are some 190,000 clones, 86% observed once, and the top ten hold approximately 1.5%. The CDR3 runs 15 residues. V lost 1 base to trimming and J lost 6 bases, with 12 bases between them. The germline CDR1 and CDR2 sequences are MGHRA and YSYEKL. This receptor was obtained from a woman aged 18-29 years in good health and CMV-seronegative. The chain carries TRBV4-1 and TRBJ1-4; D unclear. The sequenced sample consisted of PBMCs. CDR3 sequence: CASSQVPGGYEKLFF. In nucleotides, the CDR3 is TGCGCCAGCAGCCAAGTTCCAGGAGGTTATGAAAAACTGTTTTTT.